Sequencing of this T cell receptor (beta chain) was carried out in a study of OX40 agonist ivuxolimab in advanced cancers. Looking at the study overall: Patients received intravenous ivuxolimab every 2 weeks at 0.01 to 10 mg/kg. With a range of roughly 20 to 79, age averaged about 59 years, and about 83% were male. Whole-study results and caveats: Among patients with partial responses at 0.1-3.0 mg/kg, clonal expansion was among the lowest. More expanded clones were found, on average, in CD8+ than in CD4+ T cells.

Of note for this clone: Its antigen remains unknown.

Some clones are missing from TCRdb's copy, which holds only in-frame ones; the method was immunoSEQ multiplex PCR. The sample records 85,000 to 130,000 clones, roughly nine tenths being singletons. The material sequenced was CD4+ or CD8+ T cells sorted from blood, taken in a trial of the OX40 agonist ivuxolimab. The source of this sequence is an adult with an advanced solid tumor such as melanoma, head and neck, liver or kidney cancer.

CDR3 bases: TGTGCCAGCAGCGGGGGGGTCGGGCCCAACACTGAAGCTTTCTTT. It encodes CASSGGVGPNTEAFF. The chain has TRBV7-7 and TRBJ1-1; perhaps TRBD1 as D (5 bases). Germline-derived CDR1 and CDR2 are SSHAT and FNYEAQ (reference sequence). The CDR3 totals 15 residues. Trimming stripped 5 bases from V and 2 bases from J, with 15 bases between.